The entry below gives a single T cell receptor beta chain sequence along with its context. This receptor's antigen is unknown. One base away there is no much larger clone; base qualities are not given. This record belongs to a study of blood T cells in healthy people across ages (dated by TCRdb to the mid-2010s). About the investigation overall: In model experiments, template switching captured roughly one uniquely barcoded TCR beta cDNA molecule for every two T cells. The donors were split into four age groups: young (average 16 years), middle-aged (about 40), aged (approximately 59) and long-lived (more than 80). To track age-related changes in TCR beta repertoire diversity, the study relied on deep sequencing normalized with unique cDNA molecular identifiers. Using the same blood draw, the study looked at two additional independent replicas of 1 million unique cDNA reads for two donors, one aged 18 to 30 and the other aged 80 or older.

The donors were roughly 40 Caucasian individuals from Russia, aged roughly 6 to 100 years, who were systemically healthy. Each donor gave around 9.8 milliliters of peripheral blood, collected into EDTA-treated Vacutainer tubes. PBMCs were isolated by Ficoll-Paque density-gradient centrifugation, with at least 6.5 million obtained per sample. Total RNA, at least 6 micrograms per sample, was extracted from PBMCs with Trizol reagent. Naive CD45RAhigh/CD27high T cell percentages were measured by flow cytometry on a PBMC aliquot from every donor. The germline V gene specifies SGHRS as CDR1 and YFSETQ as CDR2. There are 17 amino acids in the CDR3, from cysteine to phenylalanine inclusive. Here the CDR3 DNA is all that survives: 51 bases in frame from base 1. Relative to germline, V is missing 4 bases and J is missing 2 bases, with 7 bases of the junction outside any gene match. Preparation of the library involved 5' RACE. Data came from an Illumina HiSeq 2500. A second PCR of about 6 to 11 cycles was performed with a sample-barcoded 5' primer and a J-beta primer mix. A unique molecular identifier was introduced onto each TCR beta cDNA molecule by a template-switch 5' adaptor carrying 12 random nucleotides. At least 2.5 million CDR3-containing paired-end reads were obtained from each sample. All of the RNA was converted into first-strand cDNA using the Mint cDNA synthesis kit, with a TRBC-specific oligonucleotide serving as the primer. After uracil-DNA glycosylase treatment, a first 18-cycle PCR used universal primers M1SS and BC2_uni_R on all cDNA. Per the source publication's procedure: For normalization, 1 million high-quality reads, each with a distinct molecular identifier, were randomly selected from each sample. Reads sharing molecular identifiers were discarded rather than binned into consensus sequences. MiTCR, with a Q25 quality threshold and the strictest error-elimination algorithm, was used for CDR3 identification, clonotype clustering and error correction. A nonparametric unseen species model with Euler transformation was used to estimate lower-bound total TCR beta diversity. TCRdb itself trimmed the public reads at Q25 with fastp, ran MiXCR and retained productive beta chains. Under each unique CDR3 protein, matching rows form one entry showing the most common genes and DNA. What appears here as the V and J calls and clone size reflects TCRdb's work, not the paper's. The sample table lists 780,000 or so distinct CDR3 sequences, about 25% of them with a count of one. Under 4.5% of the sample goes to the ten largest clones.

Beyond this particular receptor, the publication reports: Compared with the aged group, the long-lived group had more naive CD4+ T cells, fewer expanded clones and increased TCR diversity, a pattern suggesting age selection. Donor CMV infection status was unknown, potentially confounding age-related changes in expanded clonotypes. Because profiling used bulk unsorted PBMCs, naive and antigen-experienced compartments could not be compared conclusively. There was a strong correlation between observed TCR beta diversity and the percentage of naive T cells measured by flow cytometry. Estimates of total diversity based on one million sequenced T cells were regarded as lower bounds and as underestimates. Observed TCR beta diversity per million T cells fell roughly linearly with age, and a significant reduction was already apparent by age around 39.

The same specimen was also included in a second study, on T cells of mothers and their children. That second report states: Nine systemically healthy Caucasian individuals, comprising three mothers and their six children, were included as donors. cDNA synthesis consumed the entire amount of extracted RNA, loaded at about 1.6 ug RNA in each 15 ul reaction. Sample barcodes and 2-4 random nucleotides were added via the M1S primer in the second PCR. Each mother yielded over 8 million TCR beta CDR3 reads and each child 2.5 million to 3 million reads. Thymic selection shapes the output of TCR recombination in a similar way in related and unrelated pairs, and inherited differences have a minor effect. Normalized repertoire overlap in related mother-child pairs was always slightly higher than in unrelated mother-child pairs, but the difference was never significant. Persistent microchimeric T cell clones were not detected, at a sensitivity of 95 to 100 clones per million clonotypes. Deep NGS was used in the study to compare the TCR beta repertoires of mothers and children and to look for features that separate related mother-child pairs from unrelated individuals. Mothers averaged roughly 36 +/- 4 years of age and children averaged roughly 10 +/- 4 years. After adapter ligation was performed with NEBNext reagents, the libraries were sequenced on an Illumina HiSeq 2000 with 100+100 nt paired-end reads. To prevent cross-contamination, the mother and child libraries were prepared one month apart and sequenced in separate runs. For each donor, between roughly 450,000 and 2,100,000 distinct TCR beta clonotypes were identified. Naive TCR beta clonotypes were estimated from low-frequency clonotypes matched to each donor's FACS-determined naive share, without sorting.

The sample was blood. This sequence originates from a boy younger than 18 in good health. The rearranged segments are TRBV5-1 and TRBJ2-5, and 14 junctional nucleotides match TRBD2. This receptor carries the CDR3 CASSIWTSGRLQETQYF. The DNA sequence reads TGCGCCAGCAGCATTTGGACTAGCGGGAGGCTACAAGAGACCCAGTACTTC.